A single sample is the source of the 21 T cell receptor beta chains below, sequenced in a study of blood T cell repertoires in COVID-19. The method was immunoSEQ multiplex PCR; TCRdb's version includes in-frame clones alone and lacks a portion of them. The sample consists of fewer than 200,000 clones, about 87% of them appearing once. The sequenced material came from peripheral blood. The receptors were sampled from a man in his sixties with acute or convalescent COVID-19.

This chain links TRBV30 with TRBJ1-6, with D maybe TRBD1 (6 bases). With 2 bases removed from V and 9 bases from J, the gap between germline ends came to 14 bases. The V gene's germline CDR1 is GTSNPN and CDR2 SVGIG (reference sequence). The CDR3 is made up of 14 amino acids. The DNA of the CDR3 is TGTGCCTGGAGTCTAGAGGGGGATCGTTCACCCCTCCACTTT. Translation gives CAWSLEGDRSPLHF.

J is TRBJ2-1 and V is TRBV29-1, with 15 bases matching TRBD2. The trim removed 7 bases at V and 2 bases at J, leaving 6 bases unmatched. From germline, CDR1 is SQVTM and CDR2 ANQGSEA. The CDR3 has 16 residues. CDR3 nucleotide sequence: TGCAGCGCGAGAGGGACTAGCGGGAGGACCTACAATGAGCAGTTCTTC. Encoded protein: CSARGTSGRTYNEQFF.

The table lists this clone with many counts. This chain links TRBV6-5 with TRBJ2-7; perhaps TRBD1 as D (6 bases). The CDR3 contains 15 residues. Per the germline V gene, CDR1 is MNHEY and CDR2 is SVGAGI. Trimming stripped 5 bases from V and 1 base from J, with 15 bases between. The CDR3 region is CASSPTQRGSYEQYV. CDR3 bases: TGTGCCAGCAGTCCAACCCAGAGGGGGTCCTACGAGCAGTACGTC.

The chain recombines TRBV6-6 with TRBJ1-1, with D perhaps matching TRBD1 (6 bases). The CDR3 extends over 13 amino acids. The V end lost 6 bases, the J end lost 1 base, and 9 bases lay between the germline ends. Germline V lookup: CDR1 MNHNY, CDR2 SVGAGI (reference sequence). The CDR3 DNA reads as TGTGCCAGCAGGGGACACCAGAACACTGAAGCTTTCTTT. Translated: CASRGHQNTEAFF.

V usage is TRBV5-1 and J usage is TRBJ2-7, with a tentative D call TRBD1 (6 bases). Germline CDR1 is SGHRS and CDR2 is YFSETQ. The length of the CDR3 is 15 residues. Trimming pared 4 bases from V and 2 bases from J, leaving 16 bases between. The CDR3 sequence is CASSALSDRAYEQYF. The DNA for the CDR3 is TGCGCCAGCAGCGCTTTGTCGGACAGAGCCTACGAGCAGTACTTC. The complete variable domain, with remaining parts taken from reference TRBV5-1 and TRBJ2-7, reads KAGVTQTPRYLIKTRGQQVTLSCSPISGHRSVSWYQQTPGQGLQFLFEYFSETQRNKGNFPGRFSGRQFSNSRSEMNVSTLELGDSALYLCASSALSDRAYEQYFGPGTRLTVT.

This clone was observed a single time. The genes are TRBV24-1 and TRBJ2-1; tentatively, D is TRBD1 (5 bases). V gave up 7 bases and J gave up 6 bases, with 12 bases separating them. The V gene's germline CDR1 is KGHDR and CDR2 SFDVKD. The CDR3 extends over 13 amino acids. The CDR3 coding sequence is TGTGCCACCAGCCCCACAGGCCCCAATGAGCAGTTCTTC. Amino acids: CATSPTGPNEQFF.

CDR3 protein: CASTHGGADGYTF. The CDR3 bases are TGTGCCAGTACCCATGGGGGGGCCGATGGCTACACCTTC. This chain joins TRBV19 and TRBJ1-2; possibly TRBD1 for D (6 bases). From germline, CDR1 is LNHDA and CDR2 SQIVND (reference sequence). V shed 7 bases and J shed 6 bases, with 15 bases lying between them. The CDR3 is 13 amino acids.

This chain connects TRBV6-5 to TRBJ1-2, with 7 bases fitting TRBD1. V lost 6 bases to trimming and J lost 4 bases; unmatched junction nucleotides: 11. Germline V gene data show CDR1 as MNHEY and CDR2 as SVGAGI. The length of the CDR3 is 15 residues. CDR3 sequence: CASRGKRTGFYGYTF. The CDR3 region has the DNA TGTGCCAGCAGAGGGAAAAGGACAGGCTTCTATGGCTACACCTTC.

Here the CDR3 DNA reads TGTGCCAGCAGTCCGACGCAGGAGCCCCAGCATTTT. Protein sequence: CASSPTQEPQHF. The chain is built from TRBV27 and TRBJ1-5; no clear D. V lost 5 bases to trimming and J lost 8 bases, with 10 bases between them. The CDR3 contains 12 residues. Looked up from germline, CDR1 is MNHEY and CDR2 is SMNVEV (reference sequence).

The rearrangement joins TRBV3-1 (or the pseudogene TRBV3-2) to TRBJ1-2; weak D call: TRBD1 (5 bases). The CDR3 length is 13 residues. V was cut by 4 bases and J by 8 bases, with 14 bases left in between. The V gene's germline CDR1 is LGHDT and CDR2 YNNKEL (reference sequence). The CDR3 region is CASSPSAGGGYTF. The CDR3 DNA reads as TGTGCCAGCAGCCCCTCCGCCGGGGGAGGCTACACCTTC.

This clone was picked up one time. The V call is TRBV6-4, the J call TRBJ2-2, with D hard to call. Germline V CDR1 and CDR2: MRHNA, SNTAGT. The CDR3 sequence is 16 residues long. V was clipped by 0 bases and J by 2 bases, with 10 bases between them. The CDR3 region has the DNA TGTGCCAGCAGTGACTCGTTTAGTCTAAACACCGGGGAGCTGTTTTTT. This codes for CASSDSFSLNTGELFF.

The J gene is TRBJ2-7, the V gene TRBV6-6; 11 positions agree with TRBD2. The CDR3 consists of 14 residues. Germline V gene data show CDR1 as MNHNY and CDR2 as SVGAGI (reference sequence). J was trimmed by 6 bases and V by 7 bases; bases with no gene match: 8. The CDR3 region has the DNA TGTGCCAGCAACTTACTAGCGGGAGCCCCCGAGCAGTACTTC. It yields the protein CASNLLAGAPEQYF.

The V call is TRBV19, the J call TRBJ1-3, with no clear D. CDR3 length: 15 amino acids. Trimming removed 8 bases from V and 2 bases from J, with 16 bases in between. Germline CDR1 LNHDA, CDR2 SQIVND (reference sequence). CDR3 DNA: TGTGCCAGTTCTACCTTCGGTCCTACTGGAAACACCATATATTTT. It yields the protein CASSTFGPTGNTIYF. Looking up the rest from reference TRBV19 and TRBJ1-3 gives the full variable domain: DGGITQSPKYLFRKEGQNVTLSCEQNLNHDAMYWYRQDPGQGLRLIYYSQIVNDFQKGDIAEGYSVSREKKESFPLTVTSAQKNPTAFYLCASSTFGPTGNTIYFGEGSWLTVV.

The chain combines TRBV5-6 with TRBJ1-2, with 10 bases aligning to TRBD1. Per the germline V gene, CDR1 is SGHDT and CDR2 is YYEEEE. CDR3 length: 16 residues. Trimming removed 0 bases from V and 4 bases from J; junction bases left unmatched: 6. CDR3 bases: TGTGCCAGCAGCTTGGGTGCCGGACAGGGGGGCTATGGCTACACCTTC. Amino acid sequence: CASSLGAGQGGYGYTF.

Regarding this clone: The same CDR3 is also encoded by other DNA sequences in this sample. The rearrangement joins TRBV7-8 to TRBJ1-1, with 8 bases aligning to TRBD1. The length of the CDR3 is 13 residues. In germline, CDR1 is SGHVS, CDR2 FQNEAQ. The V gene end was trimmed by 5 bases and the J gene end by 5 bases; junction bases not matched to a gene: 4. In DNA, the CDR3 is TGTGCCAGCAGCCTCGGACAGGGAACTGAAGCTTTCTTT. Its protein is CASSLGQGTEAFF.

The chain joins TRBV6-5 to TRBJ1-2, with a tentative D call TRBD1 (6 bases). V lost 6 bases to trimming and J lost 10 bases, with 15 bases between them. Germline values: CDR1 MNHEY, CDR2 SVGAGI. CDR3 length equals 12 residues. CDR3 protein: CASSRGPLYYTF. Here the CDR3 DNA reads TGTGCCAGCAGCAGGGGACCTCTCTACTACACCTTC.

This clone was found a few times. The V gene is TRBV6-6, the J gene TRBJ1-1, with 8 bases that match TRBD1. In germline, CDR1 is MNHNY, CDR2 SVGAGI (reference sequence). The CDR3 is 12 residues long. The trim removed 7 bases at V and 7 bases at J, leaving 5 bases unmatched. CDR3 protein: CASMQGAGEAFF. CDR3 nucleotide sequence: TGTGCCAGCATGCAGGGGGCCGGTGAAGCTTTCTTT.

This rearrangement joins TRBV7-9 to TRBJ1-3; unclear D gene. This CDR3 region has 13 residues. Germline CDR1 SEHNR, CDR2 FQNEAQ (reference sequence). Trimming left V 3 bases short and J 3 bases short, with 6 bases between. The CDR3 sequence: CASSFLYGNTIYF. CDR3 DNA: TGTGCCAGCAGCTTTTTATATGGAAACACCATATATTTT. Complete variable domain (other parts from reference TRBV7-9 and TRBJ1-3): DTGVSQNPRHKITKRGQNVTFRCDPISEHNRLYWYRQTLGQGPEFLTYFQNEAQLEKSRLLSDRFSAERPKGSFSTLEIQRTEQGDSAMYLCASSFLYGNTIYFGEGSWLTVV.

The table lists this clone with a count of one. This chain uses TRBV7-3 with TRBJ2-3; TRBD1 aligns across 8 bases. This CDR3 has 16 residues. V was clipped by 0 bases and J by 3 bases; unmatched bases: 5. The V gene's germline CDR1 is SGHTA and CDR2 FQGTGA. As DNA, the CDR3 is TGTGCCAGCAGCTTAACCCCAGACAGGGGAACAGATACGCAGTATTTT. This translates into CASSLTPDRGTDTQYF.

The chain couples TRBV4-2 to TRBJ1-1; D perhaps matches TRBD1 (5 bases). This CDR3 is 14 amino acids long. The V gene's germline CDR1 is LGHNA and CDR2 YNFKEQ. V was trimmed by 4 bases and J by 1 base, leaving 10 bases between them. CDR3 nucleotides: TGTGCCAGCAGCCCTGGACACGAGAACACTGAAGCTTTCTTT. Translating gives CASSPGHENTEAFF.

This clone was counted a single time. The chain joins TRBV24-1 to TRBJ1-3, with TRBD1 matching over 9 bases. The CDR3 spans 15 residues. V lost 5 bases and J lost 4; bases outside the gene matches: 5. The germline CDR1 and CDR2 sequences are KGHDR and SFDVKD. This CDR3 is CATSAGTGYGNTIYF. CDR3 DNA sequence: TGTGCCACCAGTGCCGGGACAGGGTACGGAAACACCATATATTTT.